This TCR beta chain is from a study of T cells in Graves' hyperthyroidism and ophthalmopathy. Study-wide results and caveats: Expanded thyroid clonotypes (above 0.001) were mostly also found in blood.

Diagnostic decisions used clinical symptoms, serum thyroxine and TRAb, thyroid ultrasound and orbital computed tomography. Details on this clonotype: What it binds is not known. This may come from a read error, since a much larger clone is one base off. The conserved closing phenylalanine or tryptophan is absent in this CDR3, likely reflecting a read error.

The CDR3 regions of TCR beta were amplified from RNA transcripts. A set of HTBI primers served as the primers for a first-round RT-PCR of the TCR CDR3. TCRdb recomputed calls from the multiplex PCR reads with MiXCR, one row per CDR3 protein. The sample carries approximately 400,000 distinct CDR3 sequences, over 13% recorded once. This clonotype originated in a man aged 50 or older with Graves' ophthalmopathy. The material sequenced was blood.

The CDR3 DNA reads TGCGCCAGCAGCTTGGAAGGAACCTACGAGCAGTACTCC. This encodes CASSLEGTYEQYS. The rearrangement uses TRBV5-1 and TRBJ2-7; D gene unclear. Trimming removed 0 bases from V and 2 bases from J, with 6 bases in between. The CDR3 contains 13 residues. In germline, CDR1 is SGHRS, CDR2 YFSETQ.